The rows below give T cell receptor beta chains drawn from one sample of a study of shared clonotypes between healthy human individuals. Clones were sequenced by immunoSEQ multiplex PCR, and TCRdb holds only the in-frame ones, with some missing. This sample has nearly 750,000 clones; 55% to 75% occur once, and the top ten carry around 1.7%. Source material: memory CD4+ T cells sorted from blood. These receptors were taken from a woman aged 25-40 years in good health. Both conserved end residues are part of each CDR3. The order of the fields is D gene, clone size, J gene, V gene, CDR3 DNA, CDR3 protein. A D gene is named only where the DNA matches it firmly. Rows give clone size only sometimes, using once, few, many, or a class for an expanded clone.

D gene: NA; clone size: many; J gene: TRBJ1-2; V gene: TRBV6-5; CDR3 DNA: TGTGCCAGCAGACCACCTACAGGGAGGGACTATGGCTACACCTTC; CDR3 protein: CASRPPTGRDYGYTF
D gene: NA; clone size: NA; J gene: TRBJ1-4; V gene: TRBV4-1; CDR3 DNA: TGCGCCAGCAGCACTACAGGGACGGCTAATGAAAAACTGTTTTTT; CDR3 protein: CASSTTGTANEKLFF
D gene: NA; clone size: NA; J gene: TRBJ2-7; V gene: TRBV5-4; CDR3 DNA: TGTGCCAGCAGCTCCCTGGACAGTTACGAGCAGTACTTC; CDR3 protein: CASSSLDSYEQYF
D gene: NA; clone size: NA; J gene: TRBJ1-2; V gene: TRBV6-1; CDR3 DNA: TGTGCCAGCAGTGAAATTATTTCCAACTATGGCTACACCTTC; CDR3 protein: CASSEIISNYGYTF
D gene: NA; clone size: few; J gene: TRBJ1-4; V gene: TRBV2; CDR3 DNA: TGTGCCAGCAGTGTACAGGGCGCTAATGAAAAACTGTTTTTT; CDR3 protein: CASSVQGANEKLFF
D gene: NA; clone size: once; J gene: TRBJ1-5; V gene: TRBV7-2; CDR3 DNA: TGTGCCAGCAGCCGACAGCGCGATCAGCCCCAGCATTTT; CDR3 protein: CASSRQRDQPQHF
D gene: NA; clone size: NA; J gene: TRBJ1-1; V gene: TRBV29-1; CDR3 DNA: TGCAGCGTTGCCAGACTGAACACTGAAGCTTTCTTT; CDR3 protein: CSVARLNTEAFF
D gene: NA; clone size: many; J gene: TRBJ2-3; V gene: TRBV4-2; CDR3 DNA: TGTGCCAGCAGCCAAGGGACTAGCACAGATACGCAGTATTTT; CDR3 protein: CASSQGTSTDTQYF
D gene: NA; clone size: NA; J gene: TRBJ2-5; V gene: TRBV18; CDR3 DNA: TGTGCCAGCTCACCTCGACTATGGGAGACCCAGTACTTC; CDR3 protein: CASSPRLWETQYF
D gene: TRBD2; clone size: NA; J gene: TRBJ2-2; V gene: TRBV6-1; CDR3 DNA: TGTGCCGGCAGGACACTAGCGGGAGTTTCCGGGGAGCTGTTTTTT; CDR3 protein: CAGRTLAGVSGELFF
D gene: TRBD2; clone size: NA; J gene: TRBJ2-4; V gene: TRBV2; CDR3 DNA: TGTGCCAGCAGTTTCTTGACTAGCGGGAGCGGGAACATTCAGTGCTTC; CDR3 protein: CASSFLTSGSGNIQCF
D gene: NA; clone size: NA; J gene: TRBJ2-3; V gene: TRBV5-4; CDR3 DNA: TGTGCCAGCAGCTGGTCCGGCAGGTATAGCACAGATACGCAGTATTTT; CDR3 protein: CASSWSGRYSTDTQYF
D gene: NA; clone size: few; J gene: TRBJ2-3; V gene: TRBV28; CDR3 DNA: TGTGCCACCAGGACTAATACGCAGTATTTT; CDR3 protein: CATRTNTQYF
D gene: NA; clone size: NA; J gene: TRBJ2-2; V gene: TRBV2; CDR3 DNA: TGTGCCAGCATTGGGCAGGGGCGCACCGGGGAGCTGTTTTTT; CDR3 protein: CASIGQGRTGELFF
D gene: NA; clone size: NA; J gene: TRBJ2-1; V gene: TRBV5-8; CDR3 DNA: TGTGCCAGGGGGGCCGGGCGCAATGAGCAGTTCTTC; CDR3 protein: CARGAGRNEQFF
D gene: NA; clone size: NA; J gene: TRBJ1-4; V gene: TRBV4-1; CDR3 DNA: TGCGCCAGCAGCCAAGAGAGGGATGCCCTTCTTGAAAAACTGTTTTTT; CDR3 protein: CASSQERDALLEKLFF
D gene: NA; clone size: once; J gene: TRBJ2-7; V gene: TRBV4-2; CDR3 DNA: TGTGCCAGCAGCCAAGATTCTGTGGCGGAGATACCCTACGAGCAGTACTTC; CDR3 protein: CASSQDSVAEIPYEQYF
D gene: TRBD1; clone size: NA; J gene: TRBJ1-4; V gene: TRBV4-1; CDR3 DNA: TGCGCCAGCAGCCAACTTCACAGGGGCTCTAATGAAAAACTGTTTTTT; CDR3 protein: CASSQLHRGSNEKLFF
D gene: NA; clone size: NA; J gene: TRBJ2-2; V gene: TRBV5-4; CDR3 DNA: TGTGCCAGCAGCCATCCAAGGGGACTCGGGGAGCTGTTTTTT; CDR3 protein: CASSHPRGLGELFF
D gene: NA; clone size: few; J gene: TRBJ1-4; V gene: TRBV6-5; CDR3 DNA: TGTGCCAGCAGCCCCCAGGAGGGGTCTCTGGCGAAACTGTTTTTT; CDR3 protein: CASSPQEGSLAKLFF
D gene: NA; clone size: few; J gene: TRBJ2-7; V gene: TRBV19; CDR3 DNA: TGTGCCAGTAGTGGTCGCTACAGGCGGGACGAGCAGTACTTC; CDR3 protein: CASSGRYRRDEQYF
D gene: TRBD2; clone size: many; J gene: TRBJ2-3; V gene: TRBV28; CDR3 DNA: TGTGCCAGCAGTTCGACAAAGACTAGCGGGAGCTCAGATACGCAGTATTTT; CDR3 protein: CASSSTKTSGSSDTQYF
D gene: NA; clone size: NA; J gene: TRBJ1-5; V gene: TRBV4-2; CDR3 DNA: TGTGCCAGCAGCCAAGATCCAGGACCTGATCAGCCCCAGCATTTT; CDR3 protein: CASSQDPGPDQPQHF
D gene: NA; clone size: NA; J gene: TRBJ2-3; V gene: TRBV12-2; CDR3 DNA: TGTGCAAGTCGCTTGCGTAGCGGAGGGAAAGATACGCAGTATTTT; CDR3 protein: CASRLRSGGKDTQYF
D gene: TRBD2; clone size: NA; J gene: TRBJ2-1; V gene: TRBV11-2; CDR3 DNA: TGTGCCAGCAGCTCCACTAGCGGGACTGCCTACAATGAGCAGTTCTTC; CDR3 protein: CASSSTSGTAYNEQFF
D gene: TRBD1; clone size: NA; J gene: TRBJ2-7; V gene: TRBV27; CDR3 DNA: TGTGCCAGCAGTTTTGCCCCAGGGGGTGGCGAGCAGTACTTC; CDR3 protein: CASSFAPGGGEQYF
D gene: TRBD1; clone size: NA; J gene: TRBJ1-4; V gene: TRBV29-1; CDR3 DNA: TGCAGCGTACAGGGGGCGGGGGAAAAACTGTTTTTT; CDR3 protein: CSVQGAGEKLFF
D gene: TRBD2; clone size: once; J gene: TRBJ2-3; V gene: TRBV27; CDR3 DNA: TGTGCCAGAGGGGGTCCTCCCGGGACTAGCGGGAGGCATGGCACAGATACGCAGTATTTT; CDR3 protein: CARGGPPGTSGRHGTDTQYF
D gene: NA; clone size: NA; J gene: TRBJ2-7; V gene: TRBV6-6; CDR3 DNA: TGTGCCATCAGGGCTCCTGACATGTACGAGCAGTACTTC; CDR3 protein: CAIRAPDMYEQYF
D gene: NA; clone size: NA; J gene: TRBJ2-1; V gene: TRBV29-1; CDR3 DNA: TGCAGCGTTGAAGATAGTGGGGGCGATGAGCAGTTCTTC; CDR3 protein: CSVEDSGGDEQFF
D gene: NA; clone size: NA; J gene: TRBJ1-5; V gene: TRBV5-1; CDR3 DNA: TGCGCCAGCAGCTTGTCTCGGGATAACTATCAGCCCCAGCATTTT; CDR3 protein: CASSLSRDNYQPQHF
D gene: TRBD1; clone size: NA; J gene: TRBJ1-1; V gene: TRBV2; CDR3 DNA: TGTGCCAGCGGGGAAAGAGGGACAGGAGTCATGAACACTGAAGCTTTCTTT; CDR3 protein: CASGERGTGVMNTEAFF
D gene: TRBD2; clone size: few; J gene: TRBJ2-1; V gene: TRBV2; CDR3 DNA: TGTGCCAGCCTCCTTTTGGACCGACTAGCCGATGAGCAGTTCTTC; CDR3 protein: CASLLLDRLADEQFF
D gene: NA; clone size: once; J gene: TRBJ2-1; V gene: TRBV7-9; CDR3 DNA: TGTGCCAGCAGCTCAAGGGGACCCGGGGGCAATGAGCAGTTCTTC; CDR3 protein: CASSSRGPGGNEQFF
D gene: NA; clone size: NA; J gene: TRBJ1-1; V gene: TRBV6-5; CDR3 DNA: TGTGCCAGCACCCGTTTACGGAACACTGAAGCTTTCTTT; CDR3 protein: CASTRLRNTEAFF
D gene: TRBD2; clone size: NA; J gene: TRBJ2-1; V gene: TRBV7-2; CDR3 DNA: TGTGCCAGCAGCAGGCGGGAGTTATCTAGCAATGAGCAGTTCTTC; CDR3 protein: CASSRRELSSNEQFF
D gene: NA; clone size: NA; J gene: TRBJ1-5; V gene: TRBV7-2; CDR3 DNA: TGTGCCAGCAGCAAACGCTACAATCAGCCCCAGCATTTT; CDR3 protein: CASSKRYNQPQHF
D gene: NA; clone size: NA; J gene: TRBJ2-2; V gene: TRBV19; CDR3 DNA: TGTGCCAGTTTGGTAACTCCGAACACCGGGGAGCTGTTTTTT; CDR3 protein: CASLVTPNTGELFF
D gene: TRBD1; clone size: NA; J gene: TRBJ1-1; V gene: TRBV18; CDR3 DNA: TGTGCCAGCTCCCATAGACAGGGGGACATGAACACTGAAGCTTTCTTT; CDR3 protein: CASSHRQGDMNTEAFF
D gene: NA; clone size: NA; J gene: TRBJ2-5; V gene: TRBV11-2; CDR3 DNA: TGTGCCAGCAGCCACGGGAGCCGGGGGTACCAAGAGACCCAGTACTTC; CDR3 protein: CASSHGSRGYQETQYF
D gene: NA; clone size: once; J gene: TRBJ2-4; V gene: TRBV29-1; CDR3 DNA: TGCAGCGTTGAAGGGTATTCGGCCAAAAACATTCAGTACTTC; CDR3 protein: CSVEGYSAKNIQYF
D gene: NA; clone size: NA; J gene: TRBJ1-1; V gene: TRBV5-1; CDR3 DNA: TGCGCCAGCAGCTTGGCTGTGTTGAACACTGAAGCTTTCTTT; CDR3 protein: CASSLAVLNTEAFF
D gene: NA; clone size: once; J gene: TRBJ1-3; V gene: TRBV28; CDR3 DNA: TGTGCCAGCAGTGCTCCGGGCGACTCTGGAAACACCATATATTTT; CDR3 protein: CASSAPGDSGNTIYF
D gene: NA; clone size: once; J gene: TRBJ2-1; V gene: TRBV11-2; CDR3 DNA: TGTGCCAGCAGCTTGTCATCATACAATGAGCAGTTCTTC; CDR3 protein: CASSLSSYNEQFF
D gene: TRBD1; clone size: NA; J gene: TRBJ1-2; V gene: TRBV19; CDR3 DNA: TGTGCCAGTAGTCTTCTTATAAGGGACAGAGACTATGGCTACACCTTC; CDR3 protein: CASSLLIRDRDYGYTF
D gene: TRBD1; clone size: NA; J gene: TRBJ2-7; V gene: TRBV15; CDR3 DNA: TGTGCCACCAGCAGAGGACAGGGGCAACTCGGGCAGTACTTC; CDR3 protein: CATSRGQGQLGQYF
D gene: NA; clone size: NA; J gene: TRBJ2-7; V gene: TRBV15; CDR3 DNA: TGTGCCACCAGCAGACCTACAGGGTCCTACGAGCAGTACTTC; CDR3 protein: CATSRPTGSYEQYF
D gene: NA; clone size: NA; J gene: TRBJ1-4; V gene: TRBV9; CDR3 DNA: TGTGCCAGCAGCCCGGCACCCACCGGCGATGAAAAACTGTTTTTT; CDR3 protein: CASSPAPTGDEKLFF
D gene: NA; clone size: few; J gene: TRBJ1-2; V gene: TRBV7-9; CDR3 DNA: TGTGCCAGCAGCTTCGGGGGTAGTAAAGACACCTTC; CDR3 protein: CASSFGGSKDTF
D gene: TRBD1; clone size: NA; J gene: TRBJ2-7; V gene: TRBV7-9; CDR3 DNA: TGTGCCAGCAGCTTTTATGGGACAGGCTACGAGCAGTACTTC; CDR3 protein: CASSFYGTGYEQYF
D gene: NA; clone size: once; J gene: TRBJ1-6; V gene: TRBV19; CDR3 DNA: TGTGCCCCAATCAGAAGATCCTCACCCCTCCACTTT; CDR3 protein: CAPIRRSSPLHF
D gene: TRBD1; clone size: NA; J gene: TRBJ1-4; V gene: TRBV5-1; CDR3 DNA: TGCGCCAGCAGCTTAGACGGGACAGGGAATGAAAAACTGTTTTTT; CDR3 protein: CASSLDGTGNEKLFF